At least ten counts were recorded for the clone carrying this T cell receptor (beta chain). Its antigen is unidentified. The data are from a study of Graves' ophthalmopathy and Graves' hyperthyroidism. Findings and caveats of the study: Most expanded clonotypes from thyroid (those above 0.001 frequency) were also found in blood.

V shed 4 bases and J shed 1 base, with 18 bases lying between them. The CDR3 sequence is 18 residues long. Germline CDR1 is SGHRS and CDR2 is YFSETQ. The study amplified TCR beta CDR3 regions using RNA transcripts. Amplification began with first-round RT-PCR using HTBI primers, then second-round multiplex PCR was performed. TCRdb processed the multiplex PCR reads anew with MiXCR; each CDR3 protein has one entry. In the table there are some 160,000 distinct CDR3 sequences, just under 40% of which are singletons. The sequenced material came from peripheral blood. The V and J genes are TRBV5-1 and TRBJ2-6; a possible D gene is TRBD2 (6 bases). The TCR was taken from a man younger than 40 with Graves' ophthalmopathy. CDR3 region: CASSRRAAGSSGANVLTF. In DNA, the CDR3 is TGCGCCAGCAGCCGGAGGGCGGCAGGTTCATCTGGGGCCAACGTCCTGACTTTC.